This TCR beta chain is from a study of T cell changes during pregnancy in multiple sclerosis. Germline V gene lookup returns CDR1 MNHNS and CDR2 SASEGT. J lost 7 bases, V lost 1 base, and 3 bases had no gene match. The CDR3 has 15 residues. Sample share makes this clone medium-sized. The assay was immunoSEQ multiplex PCR, and TCRdb's table has in-frame clones only and misses some. This table holds about 38,000 clones, roughly nine tenths found once. The specimen comprised CD8+ T cells from peripheral blood mononuclear cells, sampled in the second trimester of pregnancy. The V and J genes are TRBV6-1 and TRBJ2-1, with 11 bases fitting TRBD2. The origin of this receptor is a female donor with multiple sclerosis, enrolled in a pregnancy study. Here the CDR3 reads CASSEELAGGNEQFF. Here the CDR3 DNA reads TGTGCCAGCAGTGAAGAGCTAGCGGGAGGAAATGAGCAGTTCTTC.